A selection of T cell receptor beta chains follows, all from one sample in a study of T cells in Graves' hyperthyroidism and ophthalmopathy. MiXCR, run by TCRdb on the multiplex PCR reads, gives a single entry per CDR3 protein. The sample lists hundreds of thousands of distinct CDR3 sequences; 13% were seen once. Source material: blood. The source is a woman aged 18-35 years with Graves' hyperthyroidism. Each CDR3 is given with its conserved first and last residue. D genes are given only for firm matches. Size tells how often a clone was seen (once, few, many) or the class of an expanded clone, and some rows leave it out.

clone size,D gene,V gene,J gene,CDR3 DNA,CDR3 protein
-,-,TRBV4-1,TRBJ1-1,TGCGCCAGCAGCCAAGATCCGTTACGGGGGACTGAAGCTTTCTTT,CASSQDPLRGTEAFF
-,TRBD2,TRBV5-1,TRBJ2-3,TGCGCCAGCAGCTTACTAGCGGATACTAGCACAGATACGCAGTATTTT,CASSLLADTSTDTQYF
few,-,TRBV4-1,TRBJ2-3,TGCGCCAGCAGCCAAGAACAGTGGGGCTTCACAGATACGCAGTATTTT,CASSQEQWGFTDTQYF
many,-,TRBV28,TRBJ2-7,TGTGCCAGCAAAAGACTAGAGGAGCCCTACGAGCAGTACTTC,CASKRLEEPYEQYF
few,TRBD1,TRBV10-3,TRBJ1-4,TGTGCCATCAGTGAATCCCCACAGGGGGCAGCTGAAAAACTGTCTTTT,CAISESPQGAAEKLSF
many,-,TRBV20-1,TRBJ2-7,TGCAGTGCTAGCGGCGGGGGCGGGTACGAGCAGTACTTC,CSASGGGGYEQYF
-,-,TRBV12-5,TRBJ1-2,TGTGCTAGTGGTCCCACCCCGGGGGGTGGCTACACCTTC,CASGPTPGGGYTF
many,TRBD2,TRBV7-3,TRBJ2-1,TGTGCCAGCAGCCCCCGTTGGACTAGCGGGGCCAATGAGCAGTTCTTC,CASSPRWTSGANEQFF
many,TRBD2,TRBV29-1,TRBJ2-5,TGCAGCGTTGAATGGGCTAGCGGGAGTGCAGGCCAAGAGACCCAGTACTTC,CSVEWASGSAGQETQYF
once,-,TRBV7-2,TRBJ1-4,TGTGCCAGCCGCCAACCCGGGAGTCAGATGGAAAAACTGTTTTTT,CASRQPGSQMEKLFF
-,-,TRBV7-9,TRBJ1-6,TGTGCCAGCAGCTTAGAATCGGTTTCACCCCTCCACTTT,CASSLESVSPLHF
many,TRBD1,TRBV18,TRBJ1-2,TGTGCCAGCTCACCACCTGGGACAGGGAGCGGTGGCTACACCTTC,CASSPPGTGSGGYTF
-,-,TRBV6-1,TRBJ2-4,TGTGCCAGCAGTAGCTCAAGAGGCAAAAACATTCAGTACTTC,CASSSSRGKNIQYF
-,-,TRBV28,TRBJ1-3,TGTGCCAGCGGCTACTCTGGAAACACCATATATTTT,CASGYSGNTIYF
many,-,TRBV3-1,TRBJ1-6,TGTGCCAGCAGCCAAGATACCGGGCGAGGTTCACCCCTCCACTTT,CASSQDTGRGSPLHF
few,-,TRBV5-1,TRBJ2-5,TGCGCCAGCAGCTTGGGTGACAGTAACCAAGAGACCCAGTACTTC,CASSLGDSNQETQYF